This T cell receptor (beta chain) was sequenced for a study of T cells in localized non-small cell lung cancer. Regarding the study as a whole: Uninvolved adjacent lung, not tumor, had the highest T cell clonality.

Germline-derived CDR1 and CDR2 are SGHNT and YENEEA. V gave up 5 bases and J gave up 1 base, with 14 bases separating them. This CDR3 region has 16 residues. A word on this clone: The antigen remains unidentified.

Measured with immunoSEQ multiplex PCR; TCRdb has only the in-frame clones, and not every one. The sample shows around 2,700 clones, roughly 27% of them seen only once. The sequence was obtained from a woman aged 40-69 years with stage III lung adenocarcinoma. Sequencing used lung tumor tissue, obtained before any cancer treatment. The chain is built from TRBV11-3 and TRBJ2-2, with D perhaps matching TRBD2 (6 bases). The DNA of the CDR3 is TGTGCCAGCAGCCCTGATCTTAGCGGGAACACCGGGGAGCTGTTTTTT. Translated: CASSPDLSGNTGELFF.